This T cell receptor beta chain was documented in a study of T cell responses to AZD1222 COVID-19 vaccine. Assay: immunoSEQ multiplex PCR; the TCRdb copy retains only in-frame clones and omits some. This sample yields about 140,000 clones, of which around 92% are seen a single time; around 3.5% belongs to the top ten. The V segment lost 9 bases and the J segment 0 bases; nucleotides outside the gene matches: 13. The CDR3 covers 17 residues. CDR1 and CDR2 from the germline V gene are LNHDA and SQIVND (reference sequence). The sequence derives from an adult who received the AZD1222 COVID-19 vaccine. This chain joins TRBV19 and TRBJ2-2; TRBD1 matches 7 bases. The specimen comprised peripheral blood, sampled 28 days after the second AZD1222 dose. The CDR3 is CASKSPGQPSNTGELFF. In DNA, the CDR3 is TGTGCCAGCAAATCGCCGGGACAGCCTTCGAACACCGGGGAGCTGTTTTTT.